The 32 T cell receptor beta chains listed next were all sequenced from one sample in a study of blood T cell repertoires in COVID-19. Clones were read by immunoSEQ multiplex PCR, and TCRdb kept only the in-frame ones, dropping some. Here the sample spans about 330,000 clones, approximately 87% being singletons. Specimen: peripheral blood. The receptor set was obtained from a woman aged 50 to 65 with active or convalescent COVID-19.

This clone was seen a few times. The chain uses TRBV28 and TRBJ1-2, with TRBD1 identical over 8 bases. The CDR3 covers 16 residues. Germline loops: CDR1 MDHEN, CDR2 SYDVKM. J gave up 6 bases and V 4 bases, and 13 bases lay outside the gene matches. The CDR3 region has the DNA TGTGCCAGCAGTTCCCTAATCCTGACAGGGGACGATGGCTACACCTTC. Protein product: CASSSLILTGDDGYTF.

The chain combines TRBV18 with TRBJ2-1; 8 bases are shared with TRBD2. The CDR3 contains 15 residues. V shed 1 base and J 4 bases; nucleotides not matched to a gene: 3. CDR1 is KGHSH, CDR2 LQKENI, per germline. The CDR3 nucleotides are TGTGCCAGCTCACCACGTAGCGGGGAATACAATGAGCAGTTCTTC. It codes for CASSPRSGEYNEQFF.

This clone was seen once. The gene calls are TRBV6-5 and TRBJ1-2; D call uncertain. Germline V lookup: CDR1 MNHEY, CDR2 SVGAGI. This CDR3 has 14 amino acids. Trimming stripped 4 bases from V and 4 bases from J, with 13 bases between. The DNA for the CDR3 is TGTGCCAGCAGTTCCAGAGGGTATGGCTATGGCTACACCTTC. Amino acid sequence: CASSSRGYGYGYTF.

The rearrangement links TRBV7-3 to TRBJ2-2; tentatively, D is TRBD1 (6 bases). The germline V and J ends were trimmed by 5 bases and 2 bases, with 6 bases remaining between them. The CDR3 runs 13 residues. Germline CDR1 and CDR2: SGHTA and FQGTGA. The CDR3 loop is CASSGTNTGELFF. DNA of the CDR3: TGTGCCAGCAGCGGGACAAACACCGGGGAGCTGTTTTTT.

This clone was seen only a few times. V is TRBV12-3 or TRBV12-4 and J is TRBJ1-2, with a possible D match to TRBD1 (5 bases). Trimming pared 5 bases from V and 8 bases from J, leaving 15 bases between. This CDR3 is 13 amino acids long. CDR3 coding DNA: TGTGCCAGCAGTCCTTGGAATCAGGGCGGCTACACCTTC. It is translated as CASSPWNQGGYTF.

This sequence joins TRBV28 and TRBJ1-5, with 7 bases aligning to TRBD1. CDR3 length: 14 residues. J gave up 4 bases and V 8 bases, and 8 bases lay outside the gene matches. CDR1 MDHEN and CDR2 SYDVKM come from the germline V gene. CDR3 sequence (DNA): TGTGCCAGCGGGGGGACAGTTCAAAATCAGCCCCAGCATTTT. Its protein is CASGGTVQNQPQHF.

The chain recombines TRBV7-2 with TRBJ2-3, with TRBD2 matching 13 bases. The CDR3 has 15 residues. From germline, CDR1 is SGHTA and CDR2 FQGNSA. V dropped 3 bases and J dropped 5; count of bases not matched to a gene: 2. CDR3 DNA: TGTGCCAGCAGCTTGGGACTAGCGGGGTTAGATACGCAGTATTTT. Its translation: CASSLGLAGLDTQYF. Based on the CDR3 plus reference TRBV7-2 and TRBJ2-3, the full variable domain is GAGVSQSPSNKVTEKGKDVELRCDPISGHTALYWYRQSLGQGLEFLIYFQGNSAPDKSGLPSDRFSAERTGGSVSTLTIQRTQQEDSAVYLCASSLGLAGLDTQYFGPGTRLTVL.

This sequence joins TRBV18 and TRBJ1-1, with 7 nucleotides matching TRBD1. Germline V CDR1 and CDR2: KGHSH, LQKENI. V gave up 4 bases and J gave up 1 base; unmatched junction bases: 6. CDR3 length: 15 residues. The CDR3 DNA sequence: TGTGCCAGCTCACTGACGACAGGGCGGAACACTGAAGCTTTCTTT. As protein: CASSLTTGRNTEAFF.

V and J are TRBV13 and TRBJ2-3, with 8 bases fitting TRBD2. CDR3 length equals 15 residues. Germline V lookup: CDR1 PRHDT, CDR2 FYEKMQ (reference sequence). V lost 6 bases, J lost 3 bases, and 8 bases stayed unmatched. The CDR3 spells CASSRTSKRTDTQYF. As DNA, the CDR3 is TGTGCCAGCAGTCGGACTAGCAAGAGGACAGATACGCAGTATTTT.

V is TRBV24-1 and J is TRBJ2-7, with D possibly being TRBD1 (6 bases). The CDR3 is 13 amino acids. Between the trimmed V and J ends, which lost 2 bases and 5 bases, there was a span of 9 bases. Germline V lookup: CDR1 KGHDR, CDR2 SFDVKD. DNA of the CDR3: TGTGCCACCAGTGATTGGACAGAAGACGAGCAGTACTTC. Its translation: CATSDWTEDEQYF.

The chain couples TRBV7-2 to TRBJ2-1, with D unclear. The CDR3 has 12 amino acids. Germline lookup yields CDR1 SGHTA and CDR2 FQGNSA. V gave up 5 bases and J gave up 8 bases, with 10 bases separating them. The CDR3 here is CASSRLVYEQFF. The DNA for the CDR3 is TGTGCCAGCAGCCGACTTGTCTATGAGCAGTTCTTC.

This chain links TRBV7-2 with TRBJ2-7; tentative D call: TRBD2 (6 bases). Germline lookup yields CDR1 SGHTA and CDR2 FQGNSA. The CDR3 is made up of 15 amino acids. V lost 5 bases and J lost 2, with 16 bases in between. In nucleotides, the CDR3 is TGTGCCAGCAGCCCGAGAGCGGGTAGTACCTACGAGCAGTACTTC. It codes for CASSPRAGSTYEQYF.

This clone was seen once. The chain employs TRBV3-1 (or the pseudogene TRBV3-2) and TRBJ1-2; D remains ambiguous. Germline V lookup: CDR1 LGHDT, CDR2 YNNKEL (reference sequence). The CDR3 is 14 residues long. V gave up 1 base and J gave up 7 bases, with 13 bases separating them. The DNA of the CDR3 is TGTGCCAGCAGCCAAGCAGTAGGGCGGGGTGGCTACACCTTC. This encodes CASSQAVGRGGYTF.

The rearrangement uses TRBV18 and TRBJ2-1; TRBD2 is a possible D gene (6 bases). The CDR3 has 15 residues. V was pared by 3 bases and J by 9 bases, with 18 bases between. Germline V gives CDR1 KGHSH, CDR2 LQKENI. The chain's CDR3 is CASSPGGSPGGEQFF. For the CDR3, the DNA is TGTGCCAGCTCACCGGGTGGTTCCCCCGGGGGTGAGCAGTTCTTC.

This chain connects TRBV4-2 to TRBJ2-3; tentatively, D is TRBD1 (5 bases). This CDR3 is 14 amino acids long. From germline, CDR1 is LGHNA and CDR2 YNFKEQ. The V end was cut by 4 bases, the J end by 4 bases, with 12 bases between. The CDR3 DNA reads TGTGCCAGCAGCCGAGTCCAGGGCGCAGATACGCAGTATTTT. Amino acid sequence: CASSRVQGADTQYF.

This chain joins TRBV7-9 and TRBJ2-7; tentative D call: TRBD1 (6 bases). The CDR3 sequence is 14 residues long. V was pared by 5 bases and J by 1 base, with 12 bases between. Germline-derived CDR1 and CDR2 are SEHNR and FQNEAQ (reference sequence). For the CDR3, the DNA is TGTGCCAGCAGCCCTAGGACAGATTCCTACGAGCAGTACTTC. It specifies CASSPRTDSYEQYF. Complete variable domain (other parts from reference TRBV7-9 and TRBJ2-7): DTGVSQNPRHKITKRGQNVTFRCDPISEHNRLYWYRQTLGQGPEFLTYFQNEAQLEKSRLLSDRFSAERPKGSFSTLEIQRTEQGDSAMYLCASSPRTDSYEQYFGPGTRLTVT.

The chain combines TRBV30 with TRBJ1-1; tentatively, D is TRBD1 (6 bases). CDR3 length: 12 residues. CDR1 is GTSNPN and CDR2 is SVGIG in the germline V gene (reference sequence). V lost 5 bases and J lost 3, with 10 bases in between. CDR3 residues: CAWGDTYTEAFF. CDR3 DNA sequence: TGTGCCTGGGGGGACACTTACACTGAAGCTTTCTTT.

Only one count was recorded for this clone. The V and J genes are TRBV28 and TRBJ1-5; D is ambiguous. Germline V gene sequence: CDR1 MDHEN, CDR2 SYDVKM. V was trimmed by 3 bases and J by 2 bases, leaving 11 bases between them. This CDR3 is 15 amino acids long. Written as DNA, the CDR3 is TGTGCCAGCAGTTTGCTCGGGAGGGGCAATCAGCCCCAGCATTTT. It translates to CASSLLGRGNQPQHF.

This chain uses TRBV28 with TRBJ2-7; TRBD1 matches at 7 bases. The CDR3 is made up of 14 amino acids. CDR1 and CDR2 from the germline V gene are MDHEN and SYDVKM. V was clipped by 4 bases and J by 2 bases; unmatched bases: 5. Written as DNA, the CDR3 is TGTGCCAGCAGTTGGGGACAGTCTCCCTACGAGCAGTACTTC. This gives the protein CASSWGQSPYEQYF.

This chain connects TRBV7-2 to TRBJ2-5; TRBD2 matches at 10 bases. The CDR3 extends over 16 amino acids. V lost 1 base and J lost 4; bases outside the gene matches: 6. Germline lookup yields CDR1 SGHTA and CDR2 FQGNSA. The CDR3 DNA sequence: TGTGCCAGCAGCTTAGAAGCTAGCGGGAGAGGAGAGACCCAGTACTTC. Protein product: CASSLEASGRGETQYF.

This clone was counted once. The chain is built from TRBV30 and TRBJ1-1; D might be TRBD1 (5 bases). Germline V gene sequence: CDR1 GTSNPN, CDR2 SVGIG (reference sequence). Trimming stripped 5 bases from V and 9 bases from J, with 13 bases between. The CDR3 extends over 11 amino acids. The CDR3 loop reads CAWAGSGKAFF. The CDR3 nucleotides are TGTGCCTGGGCCGGGTCAGGGAAAGCTTTCTTT.

This clone came up a few times. A read error may account for a junction end that differs from germline. The rearrangement links TRBV30 to TRBJ2-1; TRBD2 might be the D (6 bases). The length of the CDR3 is 11 residues. The germline V gene encodes CDR1 GTSNPN and CDR2 SVGIG (reference sequence). CDR3 amino acids: CAWSVRAGPLF. CDR3 sequence (DNA): TGTGCCTGGAGTGTTCGGGCGGGACCACTCTTC.

V usage is TRBV27 and J usage is TRBJ2-7; D is uncertain. This CDR3 region has 13 residues. Germline V lookup: CDR1 MNHEY, CDR2 SMNVEV (reference sequence). Trimming left V 3 bases short and J 5 bases short, with 11 bases between. Here the CDR3 reads CASSLPGGHEQYF. The CDR3 DNA reads TGTGCCAGCAGTTTGCCGGGTGGCCACGAGCAGTACTTC.

The V gene is TRBV29-1, the J gene TRBJ2-1, with 9 bases lining up with TRBD1. The ends lost 3 bases at V and 8 bases at J; junction bases unmatched: 8. The CDR3 is made up of 14 amino acids. Looked up from germline, CDR1 is SQVTM and CDR2 is ANQGSEA. CDR3 sequence reads: CSVDGDRVRDEQFF. DNA for the CDR3: TGCAGCGTTGATGGGGACAGGGTGAGAGATGAGCAGTTCTTC.

The rearrangement uses TRBV6-5 and TRBJ2-7; 12 bases line up with TRBD2. This CDR3 comprises 14 residues. With V trimmed by 7 bases and J by 6 bases, 7 bases remained unmatched. Germline V lookup: CDR1 MNHEY, CDR2 SVGAGI. CDR3 sequence (DNA): TGTGCCAGCACCCCGGGACTAGCGGGCGGCGAGCAGTACTTC. This gives the protein CASTPGLAGGEQYF.

Here the CDR3 reads CASSWNGAYGYTF. CDR3 nucleotide sequence: TGTGCCAGCAGCTGGAACGGAGCTTATGGCTACACCTTC. The chain uses TRBV7-9 and TRBJ1-2; no definite D call. Trimming shortened V by 4 bases and J by 5 bases, and 11 bases separated the two germline ends. The CDR3 is 13 amino acids. Germline V gene data show CDR1 as SEHNR and CDR2 as FQNEAQ (reference sequence).

A single count supports this clone. This rearrangement joins TRBV19 to TRBJ2-7, with 11 bases fitting TRBD2. The CDR3 contains 14 residues. Trimming at V came to 8 bases and at J to 3 bases, leaving 6 bases not matched to a gene. The germline V gene has CDR1 LNHDA and CDR2 SQIVND (reference sequence). CDR3 DNA: TGTGCCAGTGGGACTAGCGGCAATTTCTACGAGCAGTACTTC. Encoded protein: CASGTSGNFYEQYF.

This chain uses TRBV18 with TRBJ2-1; a possible D gene is TRBD1 (5 bases). V shed 2 bases and J shed 9 bases, with 11 bases lying between them. This CDR3 has 13 residues. The germline gives CDR1 KGHSH, CDR2 LQKENI. The CDR3 is CASSPIGVGEQFF. CDR3 DNA sequence: TGTGCCAGCTCACCAATAGGGGTCGGTGAGCAGTTCTTC. Filled out from reference TRBV18 and TRBJ2-1, the complete variable domain reads NAGVMQNPRHLVRRRGQEARLRCSPMKGHSHVYWYRQLPEEGLKFMVYLQKENIIDESGMPKERFSAEFPKEGPSILRIQQVVRGDSAAYFCASSPIGVGEQFFGPGTRLTVL.

V gene TRBV7-6 combines with J gene TRBJ2-3, with 7 bases lining up with TRBD2. Per germline, CDR1 SGHVS and CDR2 FNYEAQ. Unmatched junction bases numbered 14, after V lost 2 bases and J lost 6 bases. The CDR3 runs to 17 residues. CDR3: CASSLMLGLGALDTQYF. The CDR3 DNA reads as TGTGCCAGCAGCTTAATGCTAGGACTAGGGGCGCTCGATACGCAGTATTTT.

This clone was observed a handful of times. The CDR3 protein is CASSGRRDGYGYTF. DNA for the CDR3: TGCGCCAGCAGCGGCAGGCGTGACGGCTATGGCTACACCTTC. V and J are TRBV4-1 and TRBJ1-2, with D hard to call. The CDR3 has 14 amino acids. Germline CDR1 reads MGHRA; CDR2 reads YSYEKL. The V and J ends lost 5 bases and 4 bases respectively, with 14 bases between them.

This sequence joins TRBV7-3 and TRBJ2-1; the match to TRBD1 covers 7 bases. The germline V gene has CDR1 SGHTA and CDR2 FQGTGA. V gave up 6 bases and J gave up 6 bases; unmatched junction bases: 8. The CDR3 is 14 residues long. CDR3 residues: CASSSPGQRNEQFF. The CDR3 DNA reads TGTGCCAGCAGTTCGCCGGGACAGCGCAATGAGCAGTTCTTC. Filled out from reference TRBV7-3 and TRBJ2-1, the complete variable domain reads GAGVSQTPSNKVTEKGKYVELRCDPISGHTALYWYRQSLGQGPEFLIYFQGTGAADDSGLPNDRFFAVRPEGSVSTLKIQRTERGDSAVYLCASSSPGQRNEQFFGPGTRLTVL.

The CDR3: CASSYQTGANSPLHF. The DNA for the CDR3 is TGTGCCAGCAGTTACCAAACAGGGGCTAATTCACCCCTCCACTTT. This sequence joins TRBV6-2 or TRBV6-3 and TRBJ1-6; 7 positions agree with TRBD1. The CDR3 has 15 amino acids. Germline V gene sequence: CDR1 MNHEY, CDR2 SVGEGT. After removal of 2 bases from V and 6 bases from J, the junction contained 4 bases not matched to a gene.